The next 30 T cell receptor beta chains were all read from a single sample in a study of identical twins. TCRdb processed the 5' RACE reads anew with MiXCR; each CDR3 protein has one entry. Here the sample spans hundreds of thousands of distinct CDR3 sequences, around a sixth being singletons. The data were also submitted as part of a second study, on T cells expressing NK-cell markers.

Sequenced input: PBMCs. Receptors originate from a woman younger than 30 in good health.

This clonotype has just a few counts. The rearrangement uses TRBV9 and TRBJ2-1; D tentatively reads TRBD1 or TRBD2 (6 bases each). Germline loops: CDR1 SGDLS, CDR2 YYNGEE. Trimming took 5 bases from V and 0 from J, leaving 18 bases between them. This CDR3 is 17 amino acids long. CDR3 in DNA: TGTGCCAGCAGTTCCTCGAAGGGGGGAGACTCCTACAATGAGCAGTTCTTC. It translates to CASSSSKGGDSYNEQFF.

V and J are TRBV5-1 and TRBJ2-5; D remains unclear. V was shortened by 7 bases and J by 0 bases, with 7 bases between the two germline ends. The CDR3 consists of 12 residues. Looked up from germline, CDR1 is SGHRS and CDR2 is YFSETQ. Here the CDR3 reads CASQKDQETQYF. The CDR3 bases are TGCGCCAGCCAAAAGGACCAAGAGACCCAGTACTTC.

The table lists this clonotype with a few counts. This rearrangement joins TRBV4-2 to TRBJ2-5; perhaps TRBD2 as D (6 bases). The CDR3 sequence is 16 residues long. V was cut by 3 bases and J by 0 bases, with 14 bases left in between. The germline V gene encodes CDR1 LGHNA and CDR2 YNFKEQ. Here the CDR3 DNA reads TGTGCCAGCAGCCACTTGACTAGTGGGTACCAAGAGACCCAGTACTTC. Its protein is CASSHLTSGYQETQYF.

Many counts were recorded for this clonotype. The gene calls are TRBV20-1 and TRBJ1-1; the D gene is possibly TRBD1 (5 bases). V lost 2 bases and J 6 bases, leaving 19 bases between the germline ends. CDR1 is DFQATT, CDR2 SNEGSKA, per germline (reference sequence). The CDR3 runs to 15 residues. CDR3 coding DNA: TGCAGTGCTAGATTTGAGGGGTCAAGGAGCCCTGAAGCTTTCTTT. This sequence encodes CSARFEGSRSPEAFF.

The chain employs TRBV6-1 and TRBJ1-6; maybe TRBD1 (5 bases). The CDR3 consists of 16 residues. The germline V and J ends were trimmed by 6 bases and 6 bases, with 18 bases remaining between them. Germline CDR1 MNHNS, CDR2 SASEGT. CDR3 sequence: CASSLSPPGTNSPLHF. CDR3 coding DNA: TGTGCCAGCAGCCTTTCCCCTCCGGGGACTAATTCACCCCTCCACTTT.

This clonotype was observed a few times. This chain links TRBV20-1 with TRBJ2-1; D is perhaps TRBD2 (6 bases). CDR1 is DFQATT, CDR2 SNEGSKA, per germline (reference sequence). The CDR3 is made up of 15 amino acids. Deletions cut 5 bases from V and 8 bases from J, with 22 bases between. CDR3 sequence reads: CSAPEPGLSGDEQFF. CDR3 DNA sequence: TGCAGTGCTCCCGAACCGGGCCTATCGGGGGATGAGCAGTTCTTC.

The chain couples TRBV3-1 to TRBJ2-1, with 9 positions matching TRBD2. CDR1 LGHDT and CDR2 YNNKEL come from the germline V gene (reference sequence). Trimming removed 4 bases from V and 6 bases from J; junction bases left unmatched: 4. This CDR3 is built from 14 residues. The CDR3 reads CASSRSSGSNEQFF. In DNA form, the CDR3 reads TGTGCCAGCAGCCGCAGTAGCGGGAGCAATGAGCAGTTCTTC.

This clonotype showed up just a few times. The chain employs TRBV10-3 and TRBJ2-1; 7 nucleotides match TRBD2. Germline assignment: CDR1 ENHRY and CDR2 SYGVKD. The ends lost 2 bases at V and 10 bases at J; junction bases unmatched: 11. CDR3 length: 15 amino acids. CDR3 nucleotides: TGTGCCATCAGTGAGCCCAGGGTCGGGACTATAGAGCAGTTCTTC. Amino acids: CAISEPRVGTIEQFF.

The rearrangement uses TRBV4-3 and TRBJ2-1; D remains unclear. The CDR3 totals 14 residues. Germline assignment: CDR1 LGHNA and CDR2 YSLEER. Trimming took off 0 bases at V and 7 bases at J, with 10 bases between the two ends. Written as DNA, the CDR3 is TGCGCCAGCAGCCAAGACCCGGGCACAAATGAGCAGTTCTTC. Its translation is CASSQDPGTNEQFF.

The rearrangement uses TRBV13 and TRBJ2-1; D could derive from TRBD1 or TRBD2 (5 bases each). The germline V and J ends were trimmed by 2 bases and 6 bases, with 14 bases remaining between them. Germline CDR1 PRHDT, CDR2 FYEKMQ (reference sequence). CDR3 length: 15 residues. The CDR3 region has the DNA TGTGCCAGCAGCTTACGTCGCAGGGCGGGCAATGAGCAGTTCTTC. The encoded protein is CASSLRRRAGNEQFF.

This clonotype was seen more than once but under ten times. The chain joins TRBV5-1 to TRBJ2-3, with TRBD2 as a possible D gene (5 bases). Trimming left V 1 base short and J 4 bases short, with 16 bases between. The germline CDR1 and CDR2 sequences are SGHRS and YFSETQ. The CDR3 spans 16 residues. CDR3 region: CASSLRSGGGADTQYF. In nucleotides, the CDR3 is TGCGCCAGCAGCTTGAGGAGCGGAGGTGGGGCAGATACGCAGTATTTT.

At least ten counts were recorded for this clonotype. The rearrangement links TRBV9 to TRBJ2-5, with 8 bases matching TRBD2. Germline V gene data show CDR1 as SGDLS and CDR2 as YYNGEE. CDR3 size: 13 residues. Trimming at V came to 2 bases and at J to 4 bases, leaving 1 base not matched to a gene. CDR3 nucleotides: TGTGCCAGCAGCGTGGGGACTAGAGAGACCCAGTACTTC. It yields the protein CASSVGTRETQYF.

This clonotype was picked up a small number of times. This chain links TRBV10-3 with TRBJ2-3; no definite D call. V lost 3 bases to trimming and J lost 1 base, with 8 bases between them. The CDR3 has 14 amino acids. The germline V gene has CDR1 ENHRY and CDR2 SYGVKD. As DNA, the CDR3 is TGTGCCATCAGTGAAGGGTTTGGCACAGATACGCAGTATTTT. As protein: CAISEGFGTDTQYF.

This clonotype was observed a few times. The V call is TRBV10-3, the J call TRBJ1-1; D is ambiguous. This CDR3 contains 12 residues. Trimming pared 6 bases from V and 5 bases from J, leaving 10 bases between. Germline assignment: CDR1 ENHRY and CDR2 SYGVKD. DNA of the CDR3: TGTGCCATCAGAGACTACAGTACTGAAGCTTTCTTT. Its protein is CAIRDYSTEAFF.

This clonotype was detected only a few times. The chain carries TRBV2 and TRBJ1-6; D remains ambiguous. This CDR3 is 14 amino acids long. With 6 bases removed from V and 7 bases from J, the gap between germline ends came to 13 bases. Germline V gene data show CDR1 as SNHLY and CDR2 as FYNNEI. CDR3 sequence (DNA): TGTGCCAGCAGGTTCCGGGAAGTAAATTCACCCCTCCACTTT. Its protein is CASRFREVNSPLHF.

This clonotype appeared a few times. The V and J genes are TRBV11-2 and TRBJ1-6; 7 bases are a match to TRBD1. V was clipped by 3 bases and J by 11 bases; unmatched bases: 10. This CDR3 is 15 amino acids long. Germline CDR1 is SGHAT and CDR2 is FQNNGV. Here the CDR3 DNA reads TGTGCCAGCAGCTTCTACCGGGACAGTCGGCCACCCCTCCACTTT. Translated: CASSFYRDSRPPLHF.

This clonotype was seen repeatedly, ten times or more. This sequence joins TRBV6-2 or TRBV6-3 and TRBJ1-5, with D possibly being TRBD1 (5 bases). This CDR3 has 15 residues. V lost 2 bases and J lost 2, with 10 bases in between. Per the germline V gene, CDR1 is MNHEY and CDR2 is SVGEGT. The CDR3 here is CASSYGGGGNQPQHF. CDR3 DNA sequence: TGTGCCAGCAGTTACGGGGGAGGAGGCAATCAGCCCCAGCATTTT.

The chain couples TRBV27 to TRBJ1-1; D is unclear. Germline CDR1 is MNHEY and CDR2 is SMNVEV (reference sequence). The CDR3 covers 13 residues. The V end was cut by 5 bases, the J end by 1 base, with 8 bases between. DNA for the CDR3: TGTGCCAGCAGTGATATCGAGAACACTGAAGCTTTCTTT. This encodes CASSDIENTEAFF.

This clonotype was seen more than once but under ten times. J is TRBJ2-7 and V is TRBV29-1, with a weak D call TRBD1 (5 bases). Trimming took 7 bases from V and 6 from J, leaving 19 bases between them. Germline-derived CDR1 and CDR2 are SQVTM and ANQGSEA. CDR3 length equals 13 residues. The CDR3 DNA sequence: TGCAGCGGAAGCCAGGGCCCCACTGGCGAGCAGTACTTC. As protein: CSGSQGPTGEQYF.

V gene TRBV7-9 combines with J gene TRBJ1-1; no reliable D call. Trimming took off 0 bases at V and 1 base at J, with 6 bases between the two ends. CDR3 length equals 14 residues. Germline V gene lookup returns CDR1 SEHNR and CDR2 FQNEAQ (reference sequence). CDR3 region: CASSLALGNTEAFF. The CDR3 bases are TGTGCCAGCAGCTTAGCGCTCGGGAACACTGAAGCTTTCTTT.

V gene TRBV20-1 combines with J gene TRBJ2-7, with D possibly being TRBD1 or TRBD2 (5 bases each). The germline V gene has CDR1 DFQATT and CDR2 SNEGSKA (reference sequence). V lost 3 bases and J 5 bases, leaving 11 bases between the germline ends. The CDR3 spans 12 residues. In nucleotides, the CDR3 is TGCAGTGCTAGCTCCGGGACCCACGAGCAGTACTTC. Its translation: CSASSGTHEQYF.

This clonotype was observed a handful of times. CDR3 loop: CASSFKRGQKTQYF. CDR3 in DNA: TGTGCCAGCAGTTTCAAGAGGGGACAAAAGACCCAGTACTTC. The chain links TRBV27 to TRBJ2-5; tentatively, D is TRBD1 (6 bases). The V and J ends lost 3 bases and 6 bases respectively, with 14 bases between them. The CDR3 runs to 14 residues. CDR1 is MNHEY, CDR2 SMNVEV, per germline (reference sequence).

This chain links TRBV3-1 with TRBJ2-1; weak D call: TRBD2 (6 bases). Trimming shortened V by 0 bases and J by 7 bases, and 10 bases separated the two germline ends. Germline V CDR1 and CDR2: LGHDT, YNNKEL (reference sequence). The CDR3 length is 14 residues. CDR3 in amino acids: CASSQDWAGNEQFF. Written as DNA, the CDR3 is TGTGCCAGCAGCCAAGATTGGGCGGGGAATGAGCAGTTCTTC.

CDR3 loop: CASSNTLEGSSYEQYF. CDR3 in DNA: TGTGCCAGCAGCAACACTTTGGAGGGAAGCTCCTACGAGCAGTACTTC. The chain couples TRBV7-9 to TRBJ2-7; perhaps TRBD2 as D (6 bases). This CDR3 region has 16 residues. Per germline, CDR1 SEHNR and CDR2 FQNEAQ (reference sequence). V was pared by 5 bases and J by 0 bases, with 17 bases between.

This clonotype turned up a few times. V gene TRBV20-1 combines with J gene TRBJ2-5, with unresolved D. With 7 bases removed from V and 5 bases from J, the gap between germline ends came to 20 bases. The CDR3 is 14 residues long. In germline, CDR1 is DFQATT, CDR2 SNEGSKA (reference sequence). CDR3 sequence (DNA): TGCAGTGTTCAAGGCAAGGCCACCCGCGAGACCCAGTACTTC. Its translation is CSVQGKATRETQYF.

The chain recombines TRBV12-3 or TRBV12-4 with TRBJ2-1; D perhaps matches TRBD2 (6 bases). This CDR3 contains 14 residues. The V gene lost 3 bases and the J gene lost 5 bases, with 11 bases spanning the gap. The CDR3 is CASSFRDFDNEQFF. The DNA for the CDR3 is TGTGCCAGCAGTTTTCGGGACTTCGACAATGAGCAGTTCTTC.

This clonotype has a handful of counts. The rearrangement joins TRBV25-1 to TRBJ2-6; D perhaps matches TRBD1 (5 bases). V shed 10 bases and J shed 2 bases, with 9 bases lying between them. CDR1 and CDR2 from the germline V gene are MGHDK and SYGVNS. CDR3 length: 13 amino acids. The CDR3 here is CATKTAGANVLTF. The DNA for the CDR3 is TGTGCCACCAAGACAGCTGGGGCCAACGTCCTGACTTTC.

This chain uses TRBV7-9 with TRBJ2-4; 7 bases agree with TRBD1. The length of the CDR3 is 16 residues. The germline CDR1 and CDR2 sequences are SEHNR and FQNEAQ (reference sequence). The V gene end was trimmed by 5 bases and the J gene end by 12 bases; junction bases not matched to a gene: 19. The CDR3 loop is CASSPAKVDRQPNQYF. The CDR3 DNA follows: TGTGCCAGCAGCCCCGCCAAGGTGGACAGGCAACCTAATCAGTACTTC.

Only a few counts were recorded for this clonotype. The genes are TRBV10-3 and TRBJ1-2; a weak D match, TRBD1 (6 bases). Germline CDR1 reads ENHRY; CDR2 reads SYGVKD. CDR3 length: 15 amino acids. V was pared by 4 bases and J by 6 bases, with 18 bases between. The CDR3 sequence is CAISVGIRGSDGYTF. The CDR3 bases are TGTGCCATCAGTGTGGGGATCAGGGGTTCCGATGGCTACACCTTC.

The rearrangement uses TRBV29-1 and TRBJ2-3; 8 bases map to TRBD1. J gave up 6 bases and V 7 bases, and 9 bases lay outside the gene matches. This CDR3 comprises 13 residues. The germline V gene encodes CDR1 SQVTM and CDR2 ANQGSEA. CDR3 in amino acids: CSAEDRELDTQYF. As DNA, the CDR3 is TGCAGCGCGGAGGACAGGGAACTTGATACGCAGTATTTT.